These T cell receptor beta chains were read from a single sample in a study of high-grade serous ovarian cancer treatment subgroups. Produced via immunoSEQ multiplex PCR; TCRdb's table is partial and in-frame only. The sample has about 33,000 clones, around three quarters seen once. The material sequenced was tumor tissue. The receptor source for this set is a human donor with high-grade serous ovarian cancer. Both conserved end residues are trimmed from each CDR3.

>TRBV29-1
SVAPAKSSYNEQF
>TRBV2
ASSLGTDTQY
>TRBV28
ASSLYASGANTGELF
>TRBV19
ASHRVETGNTIY
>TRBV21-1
ARKRFTGQGIYEQY
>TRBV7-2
ASSGGQGTWYGYT
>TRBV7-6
ASSWSGQGGTDTQY
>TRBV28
ASSLGTGLEQY
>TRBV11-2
ASSWDSGTSAKNIQY
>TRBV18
ASSPGADIQY
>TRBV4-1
ASSQLTGQTYEQY
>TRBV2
ASSEAISTNEKLF
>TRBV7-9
ASSTRPTAKGEKLF
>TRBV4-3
ASSQRYGGASSYNEQF
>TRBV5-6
ASSLEQGAYEQY
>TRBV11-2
ASSFPGTGRTDTQY
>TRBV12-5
ASGLDTPGGRGDNEQF